The 19 T cell receptor beta chains below all came from one sample that was sequenced in a study of spatial heterogeneity in lung cancer. Each CDR3 protein is one row after TCRdb ran MiXCR on the 5' RACE reads. This sample has tens of thousands of distinct CDR3 sequences, with 7% found just once. Time point in this sample: sample taken at primary tumor resection. Sequences were derived from PBMCs, sampled at surgery. The receptor source for this set is a male donor with early-stage non-small cell lung cancer.

This clonotype was detected ten times or more. The chain links TRBV27 to TRBJ2-5, with 12 bases that match TRBD2. The germline V gene encodes CDR1 MNHEY and CDR2 SMNVEV (reference sequence). The CDR3 runs to 17 residues. Trimming took 1 base from V and 4 from J; bases not matched to a gene: 7. In DNA form, the CDR3 reads TGTGCCAGCAGTTTATTTGCTAGCGGGGGGGCTAGAGAGACCCAGTACTTC. Its protein product is CASSLFASGGARETQYF.

Ten or more counts support this clonotype. This chain joins TRBV20-1 and TRBJ1-1; D remains unclear. The CDR3 extends over 16 amino acids. CDR1 DFQATT and CDR2 SNEGSKA come from the germline V gene (reference sequence). V was clipped by 0 bases and J by 0 bases, with 14 bases between them. Here the CDR3 reads CSARDGSLLLNTEAFF. The CDR3 bases are TGCAGTGCTAGAGACGGGAGCCTCCTCCTGAACACTGAAGCTTTCTTT.

This clonotype was observed at least ten times. The junction departs from germline at one end; a sequencing error may be responsible. J is TRBJ2-4 and V is TRBV3-1, with 8 bases lining up with TRBD1. The CDR3 loop spans 12 amino acids. In germline, CDR1 is LGHDT, CDR2 YNNKEL (reference sequence). This CDR3 reads CASSPTGESVHF. In DNA, the CDR3 is TGTGCCAGCAGCCCGACAGGGGAGAGCGTCCACTTC. The whole variable domain, filled in from reference TRBV3-1 and TRBJ2-4, reads DTAVSQTPKYLVTQMGNDKSIKCEQNLGHDTMYWYKQDSKKFLKIMFSYNNKELIINETVPNRFSPKSPDKAHLNLHINSLELGDSAVYFCASSPTGESVHFGAGTRLSVL.

This clonotype was found many times. This sequence joins TRBV9 and TRBJ1-5; D is possibly TRBD1 (5 bases). Germline loops: CDR1 SGDLS, CDR2 YYNGEE. Trimming took off 3 bases at V and 4 bases at J, with 11 bases between the two ends. The CDR3 covers 14 residues. This CDR3 is CASSGGEYNQPQHF. CDR3 sequence (DNA): TGTGCCAGCAGCGGGGGGGAGTATAATCAGCCCCAGCATTTT.

At least ten counts were recorded for this clonotype. This chain joins TRBV29-1 and TRBJ1-2, with unresolved D. The germline V gene encodes CDR1 SQVTM and CDR2 ANQGSEA. Trimming took off 4 bases at V and 8 bases at J, with 5 bases between the two ends. The CDR3 is made up of 9 amino acids. DNA for the CDR3: TGCAGCGTTGTCGGGGGCTACACCTTC. Its translation is CSVVGGYTF.

At least ten counts were recorded for this clonotype. This sequence joins TRBV7-2 and TRBJ2-5; D not certain. V was clipped by 3 bases and J by 1 base, with 9 bases between them. In germline, CDR1 is SGHTA, CDR2 FQGNSA. This CDR3 has 14 amino acids. The DNA of the CDR3 is TGTGCCAGCAGCTTCAAGGCTCTCCAAGAGACCCAGTACTTC. Residues: CASSFKALQETQYF.

This clonotype counts as medium-sized. CDR3 sequence: CATSATGTRYYNEQFF. In DNA form, the CDR3 reads TGTGCCACCAGCGCCACCGGGACTAGATACTACAATGAGCAGTTCTTC. This chain joins TRBV15 and TRBJ2-1; 8 nucleotides match TRBD2. Germline trimming cut 5 bases from V and 3 bases from J; bases unmatched to any gene: 9. The V gene's germline CDR1 is LNHNV and CDR2 YYDKDF (reference sequence). The CDR3 runs 16 residues.

This clonotype has ten or more counts. V usage is TRBV15 and J usage is TRBJ2-1; 8 nucleotides line up with TRBD1. V was pared by 3 bases and J by 7 bases, with 5 bases of the junction left unmatched. This CDR3 has 14 amino acids. Germline CDR1 reads LNHNV; CDR2 reads YYDKDF (reference sequence). Written as DNA, the CDR3 is TGTGCCACCAGCAGCCCAGGGGGCCTGAATGAGCAGTTCTTC. Translated: CATSSPGGLNEQFF.

This clonotype came up many times. The CDR3 DNA reads TGTGCCAGCAGCATGATGAGCAATCAGCCCCAGCATTTT. It yields the protein CASSMMSNQPQHF. The chain has TRBV7-2 and TRBJ1-5; D call uncertain. This CDR3 has 13 residues. CDR1 and CDR2 (germline): SGHTA, FQGNSA. Trimming cost V 5 bases and J 1 base, with 6 bases left between them.

This clonotype has ten or more counts. This chain connects TRBV20-1 to TRBJ2-7, with 7 bases fitting TRBD1. The CDR3 is 13 residues long. The V segment lost 5 bases and the J segment 3 bases; nucleotides outside the gene matches: 7. Germline V gene lookup returns CDR1 DFQATT and CDR2 SNEGSKA (reference sequence). The CDR3 loop reads CSADGTENYEQYF. CDR3 nucleotide sequence: TGCAGTGCTGACGGGACAGAGAACTACGAGCAGTACTTC.

This clonotype was counted ten times or more. The chain combines TRBV20-1 with TRBJ2-4, with D perhaps matching TRBD1 or TRBD2 (5 bases each). With 0 bases removed from V and 3 bases from J, the gap between germline ends came to 12 bases. The CDR3 loop spans 15 amino acids. Germline V gene sequence: CDR1 DFQATT, CDR2 SNEGSKA (reference sequence). The CDR3 protein is CSARESGSFKNIQYF. The DNA for the CDR3 is TGCAGTGCTAGAGAGTCAGGGAGCTTCAAAAACATTCAGTACTTC.

This clonotype was picked up many times. V and J are TRBV11-2 and TRBJ1-1; 8 bases agree with TRBD1. This CDR3 region has 16 residues. In germline, CDR1 is SGHAT, CDR2 FQNNGV. The junction had 10 bases not matched to a gene; V was cut back by 3 bases and J by 4 bases. The CDR3 loop reads CASSFGFGQGSTEAFF. For the CDR3, the DNA is TGTGCCAGCAGCTTCGGGTTCGGACAGGGAAGCACTGAAGCTTTCTTT.

This clonotype was detected ten times or more. V is TRBV28 and J is TRBJ2-2; TRBD1 matches at 8 bases. V trimming: 6 bases; J trimming: 4 bases; junction bases outside the gene matches: 7. Looked up from germline, CDR1 is MDHEN and CDR2 is SYDVKM. This CDR3 spans 15 amino acids. CDR3 nucleotides: TGTGCCAGCAGGACCTCCACAGGGGGCACCGGGGAGCTGTTTTTT. This codes for CASRTSTGGTGELFF.

Many counts were recorded for this clonotype. This chain links TRBV12-3 or TRBV12-4 with TRBJ2-1, with D perhaps TRBD2 (5 bases). Trimming removed 5 bases at V and 9 bases at J, with 8 bases between. The CDR3 runs to 11 residues. DNA of the CDR3: TGTGCCAGCAGTCCTAGCCTTGAGCAGTTCTTC. Its protein product is CASSPSLEQFF.

The table lists this clonotype with many counts. Because the CDR3's place on the DNA is in doubt, the DNA is left out and the CDR3 is given as listed by TCRdb. The chain employs TRBV6-6 and TRBJ2-5. The germline gives CDR1 MNHNY, CDR2 SVGAGI (reference sequence). Inclusive of both ends, the CDR3 amounts to 14 amino acids. CDR3 sequence: CASSSSTSQETQYF.

This clonotype was recorded at least ten times. The V gene is TRBV2, the J gene TRBJ2-7, with D possibly called TRBD1 or TRBD2 (5 bases each). The CDR3 runs 15 residues. Germline CDR1 is SNHLY and CDR2 is FYNNEI. Between the trimmed V and J ends, which lost 7 bases and 0 bases, there was a span of 16 bases. Here the CDR3 reads CASMSPGRSSYEQYF. The DNA of the CDR3 is TGTGCCAGCATGAGTCCGGGACGGAGCTCCTACGAGCAGTACTTC.

This clonotype is deemed medium-sized (0.01 to 0.1%). The chain employs TRBV5-6 and TRBJ2-7, with a tentative D call TRBD2 (6 bases). CDR3 size: 13 residues. V gave up 4 bases and J gave up 6 bases, with 14 bases separating them. CDR1 is SGHDT and CDR2 is YYEEEE in the germline V gene. The CDR3 loop reads CASSRDFPGEQYV. In nucleotides, the CDR3 is TGTGCCAGCAGCCGGGACTTTCCGGGCGAGCAGTACGTC.

This clonotype was found many times. This chain connects TRBV7-9 to TRBJ2-5; 10 bases match TRBD2. The CDR3 runs to 13 residues. V lost 4 bases, J lost 4 bases, and 0 bases stayed unmatched. Germline-derived CDR1 and CDR2 are SEHNR and FQNEAQ (reference sequence). CDR3 protein: CASSWTSGETQYF. For the CDR3, the DNA is TGTGCCAGCAGCTGGACTAGCGGAGAGACCCAGTACTTC.

This clonotype has ten or more counts. The genes are TRBV11-2 and TRBJ2-1; 9 bases are shared with TRBD1. Germline loops: CDR1 SGHAT, CDR2 FQNNGV. The CDR3 sequence is 18 residues long. V shed 1 base and J 0 bases; nucleotides not matched to a gene: 7. The CDR3 here is CASSLGQGGWSSYNEQFF. The CDR3 DNA reads TGTGCCAGCAGCTTAGGACAGGGGGGGTGGAGCTCCTACAATGAGCAGTTCTTC.